Following are 28 T cell receptor beta chains from one sample sequenced in a study of response to subunit inactivated influenza vaccine. TCRdb re-called the RT-PCR reads through MiXCR, storing one row per CDR3 protein. The sample gives about 160,000 distinct CDR3 sequences, roughly 10% of which show up once; approximately 13% is in the top ten. Specimen: non-naive T cells sorted from PBMCs, collected 40 to 50 days after vaccination. The receptors derive from a man aged 50 or older who received an inactivated influenza vaccine.

This clonotype was seen at least ten times. CDR3: CASSVEWASGGNEQFF. In DNA, the CDR3 is TGTGCCAGCAGCGTAGAGTGGGCTAGCGGGGGGAATGAGCAGTTCTTC. V is TRBV9 and J is TRBJ2-1; TRBD2 matches at 11 bases. Germline assignment: CDR1 SGDLS and CDR2 YYNGEE. V lost 0 bases and J lost 7; bases outside the gene matches: 6. The CDR3 runs to 16 residues.

This clonotype was observed a handful of times. This chain links TRBV5-6 with TRBJ2-3; D unresolved. There are 13 residues in the CDR3. The germline gives CDR1 SGHDT, CDR2 YYEEEE. The V gene lost 2 bases and the J gene lost 4 bases, with 8 bases spanning the gap. The CDR3 DNA sequence: TGTGCCAGCAGCTTCATCCATCCAGATACGCAGTATTTT. Protein sequence: CASSFIHPDTQYF. The full variable domain, completed using reference TRBV5-6 and TRBJ2-3, is DAGVTQSPTHLIKTRGQQVTLRCSPKSGHDTVSWYQQALGQGPQFIFQYYEEEERQRGNFPDRFSGHQFPNYSSELNVNALLLGDSALYLCASSFIHPDTQYFGPGTRLTVL.

This clonotype was seen at least ten times. DNA for the CDR3: TGCGCCAGCAGCCAAGAGGTGGGGCAGGGACGTGGCTACACCTTC. Amino acids: CASSQEVGQGRGYTF. The J gene is TRBJ1-2, the V gene TRBV4-3, with D tentatively TRBD1 (5 bases). Per germline, CDR1 LGHNA and CDR2 YSLEER. V was clipped by 0 bases and J by 7 bases, with 15 bases between them. This CDR3 has 15 residues.

Only a few counts were recorded for this clonotype. The chain joins TRBV20-1 to TRBJ2-1, with 13 bases identical to TRBD2. The junction had 4 bases not matched to a gene; V was cut back by 4 bases and J by 7 bases. The V gene's germline CDR1 is DFQATT and CDR2 SNEGSKA (reference sequence). The CDR3 has 14 residues. The CDR3 DNA reads as TGCAGTGCTAAGACTAGCGGGAGGCGGAATGAGCAGTTCTTC. This translates into CSAKTSGRRNEQFF.

This clonotype was observed at least ten times. This rearrangement joins TRBV5-1 to TRBJ2-1; TRBD1 matches 9 bases. J was trimmed by 7 bases and V by 4 bases; bases with no gene match: 3. This CDR3 is built from 13 residues. Germline assignment: CDR1 SGHRS and CDR2 YFSETQ. The CDR3 bases are TGCGCCAGCAGCGGACAGGGGACGAATGAGCAGTTCTTC. Protein sequence: CASSGQGTNEQFF.

The chain is built from TRBV29-1 and TRBJ1-3; D remains unclear. V lost 5 bases and J lost 0, with 11 bases in between. This CDR3 is 14 amino acids long. CDR1 SQVTM and CDR2 ANQGSEA come from the germline V gene. The CDR3 sequence is CSVYPRLSGNTIYF. DNA for the CDR3: TGCAGCGTTTATCCGAGGCTCTCTGGAAACACCATATATTTT. The variable domain in full, with the rest retrieved from reference TRBV29-1 and TRBJ1-3, is SAVISQKPSRDICQRGTSLTIQCQVDSQVTMMFWYRQQPGQSLTLIATANQGSEATYESGFVIDKFPISRPNLTFSTLTVSNMSPEDSSIYLCSVYPRLSGNTIYFGEGSWLTVV.

On this clonotype: A much larger clone sits a single nucleotide away, making a read error possible. The rearrangement uses TRBV12-3 or TRBV12-4 and TRBJ2-1; TRBD2 aligns across 16 bases. The CDR3 consists of 19 residues. CDR3 DNA sequence: TGTGCCATCAGTTCAGGGACTAGCGGGAGGGCCAGGTCCTACAATGAGCAGTTCTTC. Its protein product is CAISSGTSGRARSYNEQFF.

This clonotype was detected a few times. The gene calls are TRBV7-2 and TRBJ1-4; TRBD1 might be the D (5 bases). Deletions cut 5 bases from V and 5 bases from J, with 9 bases between. Germline V CDR1 and CDR2: SGHTA, FQGNSA. The CDR3 totals 13 residues. CDR3 region: CASSPQGNEKLFF. The DNA of the CDR3 is TGTGCCAGCAGCCCGCAGGGAAATGAAAAACTGTTTTTT.

At least ten counts were recorded for this clonotype. The chain has TRBV20-1 and TRBJ2-1, with D hard to call. This CDR3 region has 14 residues. Trimming took off 0 bases at V and 6 bases at J, with 12 bases between the two ends. Looked up from germline, CDR1 is DFQATT and CDR2 is SNEGSKA (reference sequence). The CDR3 here is CSARDIEPTNEQFF. CDR3 DNA: TGCAGTGCTAGAGATATCGAGCCTACCAATGAGCAGTTCTTC.

This clonotype was observed many times. The genes are TRBV11-2 and TRBJ1-6, with D unresolved. V lost 5 bases to trimming and J lost 8 bases, with 10 bases between them. Germline V lookup: CDR1 SGHAT, CDR2 FQNNGV. The CDR3 runs 13 residues. The CDR3 coding sequence is TGTGCCAGCAGCGCCCGTCTTGATTCACCCCTCCACTTT. This sequence encodes CASSARLDSPLHF.

This clonotype was counted a few times. V usage is TRBV24-1 and J usage is TRBJ1-1; D unresolved. Trimming took 4 bases from V and 4 from J, leaving 6 bases between them. Per the germline V gene, CDR1 is KGHDR and CDR2 is SFDVKD. The CDR3 runs to 12 residues. In DNA, the CDR3 is TGTGCCACCAGTGACCATGGCACTGAAGCTTTCTTT. This gives the protein CATSDHGTEAFF.

The chain is built from TRBV7-9 and TRBJ1-2; perhaps TRBD1 as D (5 bases). With 0 bases removed from V and 4 bases from J, the gap between germline ends came to 9 bases. The V gene's germline CDR1 is SEHNR and CDR2 FQNEAQ (reference sequence). CDR3 size: 14 residues. The CDR3 bases are TGTGCCAGCAGCTTAGCGGGGCCCCGCTATGGCTACACCTTC. This gives the protein CASSLAGPRYGYTF.

There are many counts of this clonotype. This chain links TRBV7-2 with TRBJ2-1, with no clear D. The length of the CDR3 is 13 residues. Germline lookup yields CDR1 SGHTA and CDR2 FQGNSA. Between the trimmed V and J ends, which lost 5 bases and 3 bases, there was a span of 8 bases. CDR3 protein: CASSQQVYNEQFF. CDR3 coding DNA: TGTGCCAGCAGCCAGCAAGTCTACAATGAGCAGTTCTTC. Looking up the rest from reference TRBV7-2 and TRBJ2-1 gives the full variable domain: GAGVSQSPSNKVTEKGKDVELRCDPISGHTALYWYRQSLGQGLEFLIYFQGNSAPDKSGLPSDRFSAERTGGSVSTLTIQRTQQEDSAVYLCASSQQVYNEQFFGPGTRLTVL.

V is TRBV5-1 and J is TRBJ2-5; the D gene is possibly TRBD1 (7 bases). CDR1 is SGHRS and CDR2 is YFSETQ in the germline V gene. This CDR3 comprises 15 residues. V was clipped by 0 bases and J by 1 base, with 10 bases between them. The CDR3 DNA follows: TGCGCCAGCAGCTTGGGACAGGGACTCCAAGAGACCCAGTACTTC. Translated: CASSLGQGLQETQYF.

To note about this clonotype: A much larger clone lies a single base off, so this may be a read error. The chain combines TRBV10-2 with TRBJ2-3; tentatively, D is TRBD1 (6 bases). Looked up from germline, CDR1 is WSHSY and CDR2 is SAAADI. The CDR3 is made up of 17 amino acids. V lost 3 bases and J 11 bases, leaving 27 bases between the germline ends. CDR3 DNA sequence: TGCGCCAGCAGTGACTTCTGGATCCAGGGGTTGAAGAATAAGCAGTATTTT. Translated, it gives CASSDFWIQGLKNKQYF.

The J gene is TRBJ2-2, the V gene TRBV28; the D gene could be TRBD1 or TRBD2 (5 bases each). The CDR3 length is 13 residues. Germline V gives CDR1 MDHEN, CDR2 SYDVKM. V shed 6 bases and J shed 4 bases, with 9 bases lying between them. CDR3 DNA: TGTGCCAGCAGGCCGGGGCCCACCGGGGAGCTGTTTTTT. Amino acids: CASRPGPTGELFF.

This clonotype appeared many times. The J gene is TRBJ2-5, the V gene TRBV7-2; no clear D. The CDR3 totals 13 residues. Germline V lookup: CDR1 SGHTA, CDR2 FQGNSA. The V end lost 1 base, the J end lost 5 bases, and 8 bases lay between the germline ends. As DNA, the CDR3 is TGTGCCAGCAGCTTAGAGTTAGGGGAGACCCAGTACTTC. It specifies CASSLELGETQYF.

This clonotype was counted many times. CDR3 in amino acids: CASSLAAGGFVGELFF. The CDR3, as DNA: TGTGCCAGCAGCTTGGCCGCAGGGGGCTTTGTCGGGGAGCTGTTTTTT. The gene calls are TRBV5-5 and TRBJ2-2; 8 positions match TRBD1. Germline CDR1 is SGHKS and CDR2 is YYEKEE (reference sequence). Trimming removed 0 bases from V and 7 bases from J; junction bases left unmatched: 8. The CDR3 has 16 amino acids.

This sequence joins TRBV24-1 and TRBJ1-1; 12 bases are a match to TRBD1. Trimming took 5 bases from V and 0 from J; bases not matched to a gene: 3. The CDR3 totals 16 residues. Germline V gene data show CDR1 as KGHDR and CDR2 as SFDVKD. The CDR3 DNA reads TGTGCCACCAGTGTTGGGACAGGGGGCATGAACACTGAAGCTTTCTTT. Its protein product is CATSVGTGGMNTEAFF.

The CDR3 DNA sequence: TGTGCCAGCAGCCACAAGGGACAGGGTGAAGAGACCCAGTACTTC. This translates into CASSHKGQGEETQYF. The J gene is TRBJ2-5, the V gene TRBV4-2; 9 bases agree with TRBD1. The CDR3 consists of 15 residues. The ends lost 3 bases at V and 3 bases at J; junction bases unmatched: 5. CDR1 LGHNA and CDR2 YNFKEQ come from the germline V gene.

This clonotype was seen more than once but under ten times. Compared with germline, one end of the junction differs, possibly owing to a read error. The gene calls are TRBV2 and TRBJ2-2; the D is unclear. CDR1 is SNHLY and CDR2 is FYNNEI in the germline V gene. This CDR3 region has 15 residues. The chain's CDR3 is CASSQSGRNAGELFF. CDR3 DNA sequence: TGTGCCAGCAGTCAATCTGGGCGGAACGCCGGGGAGCTGTTTTTT. The entire variable domain, with the rest obtained from reference TRBV2 and TRBJ2-2, is as follows: EPEVTQTPSHQVTQMGQEVILRCVPISNHLYFYWYRQILGQKVEFLVSFYNNEISEKSEIFDDQFSVERPDGSNFTLKIRSTKLEDSAMYFCASSQSGRNAGELFFGEGSRLTVL.

This clonotype has only a few counts. This chain joins TRBV19 and TRBJ2-2; unclear D gene. V lost 8 bases, J lost 0 bases, and 13 bases lay in between. Germline V gene sequence: CDR1 LNHDA, CDR2 SQIVND (reference sequence). The CDR3 sequence is 15 residues long. The CDR3 protein is CASSLDLTNTGELFF. The DNA of the CDR3 is TGTGCCAGTTCGCTCGACCTTACGAACACCGGGGAGCTGTTTTTT.

In its sample, this clonotype was seen a few times. The rearrangement uses TRBV7-6 and TRBJ2-3, with D possibly matching TRBD2 (7 bases). Germline CDR1 reads SGHVS; CDR2 reads FNYEAQ. The V end was cut by 4 bases, the J end by 3 bases, with 23 bases between. The CDR3 length is 18 residues. The CDR3 loop reads CASSYGIGGGLSTDTQYF. The CDR3 region has the DNA TGTGCCAGCAGCTACGGTATTGGGGGGGGCCTCTCAACAGATACGCAGTATTTT.

This clonotype was seen more than once but under ten times. This sequence joins TRBV7-8 and TRBJ2-1; 14 positions match TRBD2. This CDR3 spans 17 amino acids. Germline V gene lookup returns CDR1 SGHVS and CDR2 FQNEAQ. V lost 6 bases and J lost 6; bases outside the gene matches: 10. Written as DNA, the CDR3 is TGTGCCAGCAGAACTTGGGGACTAGCGGGAGACGGCAATGAGCAGTTCTTC. This sequence encodes CASRTWGLAGDGNEQFF. The complete variable domain, with remaining parts taken from reference TRBV7-8 and TRBJ2-1, reads GAGVSQSPRYKVAKRGQDVALRCDPISGHVSLFWYQQALGQGPEFLTYFQNEAQLDKSGLPSDRFFAERPEGSVSTLKIQRTQQEDSAVYLCASRTWGLAGDGNEQFFGPGTRLTVL.

The CDR3 spells CASSLGATSGWTGELFF. The CDR3, as DNA: TGTGCCAGCAGTTTAGGAGCCACATCGGGGTGGACCGGGGAGCTGTTTTTT. This chain links TRBV27 with TRBJ2-2, with D maybe TRBD2 (5 bases). The germline V gene encodes CDR1 MNHEY and CDR2 SMNVEV (reference sequence). This CDR3 region has 17 residues. The V and J ends lost 2 bases and 5 bases respectively, with 18 bases between them.

This rearrangement joins TRBV4-3 to TRBJ2-5, with TRBD1 matching 8 bases. The V and J ends lost 0 bases and 1 base, in that order; junction bases with no gene match: 7. This CDR3 has 17 residues. The V gene's germline CDR1 is LGHNA and CDR2 YSLEER. This CDR3 reads CASSQDLAGGSQETQYF. CDR3 nucleotides: TGCGCCAGCAGCCAAGATTTAGCAGGGGGCAGCCAAGAGACCCAGTACTTC.

This clonotype was seen ten or more times. J is TRBJ2-1 and V is TRBV5-1; 11 bases map to TRBD2. The trim removed 1 base at V and 10 bases at J, leaving 10 bases unmatched. The CDR3 contains 16 residues. Germline CDR1 is SGHRS and CDR2 is YFSETQ. The CDR3 loop is CASSLSTSGGGQEQFF. CDR3 coding DNA: TGCGCCAGCAGCTTGTCCACTAGCGGGGGTGGTCAAGAGCAGTTCTTC.

The chain has TRBV7-2 and TRBJ2-5; 11 positions match TRBD2. The germline CDR1 and CDR2 sequences are SGHTA and FQGNSA. With V trimmed by 5 bases and J by 1 base, 9 bases remained unmatched. The length of the CDR3 is 17 residues. CDR3 in DNA: TGTGCCAGCAGCCCAGTAGCGGGAGGGTTTTCCCAAGAGACCCAGTACTTC. Translation: CASSPVAGGFSQETQYF.